This is a list of T cell receptor beta chains from one sample in a study of cytomegalovirus exposure and HLA in healthy donors. The table came from immunoSEQ multiplex PCR; TCRdb's copy has only in-frame clones and leaves some out. The sample gives about 150,000 clones, about 70% of which show up once; approximately 3% is in the top ten. Input material: PBMCs. The receptors here all came from a male donor in good health and CMV-seronegative. CDR3s include the opening cysteine and the closing phenylalanine or tryptophan. A D gene is named only where the DNA matches it firmly. Size is omitted from some rows. Given values are once, few, many or a class for expanded clones.

abundance: few
j_gene: TRBJ2-1
d_gene: .
v_gene: TRBV5-1
CDR3aa: CASSLDPEGEQFF
CDR3nt: TGCGCCAGCAGCTTGGACCCGGAGGGTGAGCAGTTCTTC

abundance: once
j_gene: TRBJ2-1
d_gene: .
v_gene: TRBV29-1
CDR3aa: CSAYDSFSSYNEQFF
CDR3nt: TGCAGCGCCTATGACTCCTTCAGCTCCTACAATGAGCAGTTCTTC

abundance: .
j_gene: TRBJ2-7
d_gene: .
v_gene: TRBV7-6
CDR3aa: CASSFDSSYEQYF
CDR3nt: TGTGCCAGCAGCTTCGACAGCTCCTACGAGCAGTACTTC

abundance: .
j_gene: TRBJ2-7
d_gene: .
v_gene: TRBV7-3
CDR3aa: CASSFGGADYEQYF
CDR3nt: TGTGCCAGCAGCTTTGGGGGAGCGGACTACGAGCAGTACTTC

abundance: few
j_gene: TRBJ2-7
d_gene: TRBD2
v_gene: TRBV7-2
CDR3aa: CASSKSGVYEQYF
CDR3nt: TGTGCCAGCAGTAAGAGCGGGGTCTACGAGCAGTACTTC

abundance: .
j_gene: TRBJ2-7
d_gene: TRBD1
v_gene: TRBV5-1
CDR3aa: CASSTGTGAYEQYF
CDR3nt: TGCGCCAGCAGCACCGGGACAGGGGCCTACGAGCAGTACTTC

abundance: .
j_gene: TRBJ2-1
d_gene: TRBD2
v_gene: TRBV9
CDR3aa: CASSVSGREYNEQFF
CDR3nt: TGTGCCAGCAGCGTTAGCGGGAGGGAATACAATGAGCAGTTCTTC

abundance: .
j_gene: TRBJ2-7
d_gene: TRBD1
v_gene: TRBV7-2
CDR3aa: CASSTVGGGQGAREQYF
CDR3nt: TGTGCCAGCAGCACCGTAGGGGGCGGACAGGGGGCGCGAGAGCAGTACTTC

abundance: .
j_gene: TRBJ1-2
d_gene: TRBD1
v_gene: TRBV5-4
CDR3aa: CASSLQTGFSYGYTF
CDR3nt: TGTGCCAGCAGCCTACAGACAGGGTTTAGCTATGGCTACACCTTC

abundance: .
j_gene: TRBJ2-5
d_gene: TRBD2
v_gene: TRBV7-9
CDR3aa: CASSLGLAGETQYF
CDR3nt: TGTGCCAGCAGCCTGGGACTAGCGGGGGAGACCCAGTACTTC

abundance: .
j_gene: TRBJ2-2
d_gene: TRBD1
v_gene: TRBV7-3
CDR3aa: CASSLDRMNTGELFF
CDR3nt: TGTGCCAGCAGCTTGGACAGGATGAACACCGGGGAGCTGTTTTTT

abundance: .
j_gene: TRBJ2-3
d_gene: .
v_gene: TRBV7-9
CDR3aa: CASSIDRDTQYF
CDR3nt: TGTGCCAGCAGCATAGACAGGGATACGCAGTATTTT